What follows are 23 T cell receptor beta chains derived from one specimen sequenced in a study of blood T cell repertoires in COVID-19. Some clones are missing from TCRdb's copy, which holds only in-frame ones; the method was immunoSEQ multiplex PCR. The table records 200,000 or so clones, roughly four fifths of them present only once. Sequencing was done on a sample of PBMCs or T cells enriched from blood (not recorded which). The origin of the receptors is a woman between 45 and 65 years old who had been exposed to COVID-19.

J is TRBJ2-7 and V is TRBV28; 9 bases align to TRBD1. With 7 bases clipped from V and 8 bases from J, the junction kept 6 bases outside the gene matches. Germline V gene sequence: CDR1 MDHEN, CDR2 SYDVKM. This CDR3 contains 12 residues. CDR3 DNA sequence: TGTGCCAGCACCTCGACAGGGGGGCAGCAGTACTTC. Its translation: CASTSTGGQQYF.

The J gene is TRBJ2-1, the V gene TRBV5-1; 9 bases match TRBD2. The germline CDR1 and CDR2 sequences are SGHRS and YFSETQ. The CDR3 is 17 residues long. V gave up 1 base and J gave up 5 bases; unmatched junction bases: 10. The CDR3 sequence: CASSLRPSGALNNEQFF. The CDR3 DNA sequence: TGCGCCAGCAGCTTGAGGCCTAGCGGGGCGCTAAACAATGAGCAGTTCTTC.

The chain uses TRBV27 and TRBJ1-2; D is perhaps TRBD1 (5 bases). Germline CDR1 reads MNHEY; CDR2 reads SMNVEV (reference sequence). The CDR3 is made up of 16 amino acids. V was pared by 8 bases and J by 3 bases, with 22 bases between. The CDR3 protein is CASRLRTGARDYGYTF. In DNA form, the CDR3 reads TGTGCCAGCCGATTGCGAACAGGAGCCAGGGACTATGGCTACACCTTC.

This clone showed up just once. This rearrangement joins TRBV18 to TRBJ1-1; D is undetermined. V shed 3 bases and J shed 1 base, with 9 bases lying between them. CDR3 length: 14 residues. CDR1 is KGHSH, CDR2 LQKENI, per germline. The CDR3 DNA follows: TGTGCCAGCTCACCGGTCGACACGAACACTGAAGCTTTCTTT. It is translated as CASSPVDTNTEAFF.

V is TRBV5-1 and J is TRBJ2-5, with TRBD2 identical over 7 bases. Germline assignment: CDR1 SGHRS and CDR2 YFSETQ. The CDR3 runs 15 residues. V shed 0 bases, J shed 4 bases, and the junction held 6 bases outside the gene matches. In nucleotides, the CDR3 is TGCGCCAGCAGCTTGGGTGAGCGGGGAGGAGAGACCCAGTACTTC. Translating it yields CASSLGERGGETQYF.

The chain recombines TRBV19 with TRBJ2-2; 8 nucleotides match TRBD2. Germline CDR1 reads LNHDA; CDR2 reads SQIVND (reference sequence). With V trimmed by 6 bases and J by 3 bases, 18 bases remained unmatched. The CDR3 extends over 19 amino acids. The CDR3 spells CASSRSGGRRIFDTGELFF. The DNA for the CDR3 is TGTGCCAGTAGCCGATCGGGGGGGCGCCGCATATTTGACACCGGGGAGCTGTTTTTT.

CDR3 residues: CASSVDRARSYEQYF. The DNA of the CDR3 is TGTGCCAGCAGCGTAGACAGGGCCCGCTCCTACGAGCAGTACTTC. The chain couples TRBV7-2 to TRBJ2-7, with 7 bases identical to TRBD1. This CDR3 is built from 15 residues. Germline CDR1 and CDR2: SGHTA and FQGNSA. The J segment lost 0 bases and the V segment lost 5 bases, leaving 7 bases of the junction unmatched.

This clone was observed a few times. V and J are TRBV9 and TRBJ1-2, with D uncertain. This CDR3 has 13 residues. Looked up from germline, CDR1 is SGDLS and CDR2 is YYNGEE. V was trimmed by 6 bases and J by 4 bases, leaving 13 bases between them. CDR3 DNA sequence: TGTGCCAGCACCTCACGAGGGAGCTATGGCTACACCTTC. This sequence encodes CASTSRGSYGYTF.

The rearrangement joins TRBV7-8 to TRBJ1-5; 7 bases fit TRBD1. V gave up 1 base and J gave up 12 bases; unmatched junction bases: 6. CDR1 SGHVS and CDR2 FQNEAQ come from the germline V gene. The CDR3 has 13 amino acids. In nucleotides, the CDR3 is TGTGCCAGCAGCTTAGGAGGGACAGTGGGCCAGCATTTT. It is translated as CASSLGGTVGQHF.

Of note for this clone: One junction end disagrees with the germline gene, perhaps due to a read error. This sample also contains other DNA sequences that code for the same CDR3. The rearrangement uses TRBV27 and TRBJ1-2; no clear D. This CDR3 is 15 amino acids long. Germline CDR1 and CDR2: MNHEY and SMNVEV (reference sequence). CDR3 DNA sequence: TGTGCCAGCAGCCGCAACAGCGGAGGAAACTATGGCTATACCTTC. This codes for CASSRNSGGNYGYTF.

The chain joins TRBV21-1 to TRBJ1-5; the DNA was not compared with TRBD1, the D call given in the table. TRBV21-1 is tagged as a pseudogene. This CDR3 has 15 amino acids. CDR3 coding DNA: TGTGCCAGCAGCAGGCGGACAGCTCCCAATCAGCCCCAGCATTTT. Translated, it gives CASSRRTAPNQPQHF.

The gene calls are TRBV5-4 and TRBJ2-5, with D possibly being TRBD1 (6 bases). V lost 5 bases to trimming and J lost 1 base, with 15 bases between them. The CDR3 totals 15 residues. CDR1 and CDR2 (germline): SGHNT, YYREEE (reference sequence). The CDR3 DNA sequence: TGTGCCAGCAGTTGGGGGCAGAGGGGCCAAGAGACCCAGTACTTC. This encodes CASSWGQRGQETQYF.

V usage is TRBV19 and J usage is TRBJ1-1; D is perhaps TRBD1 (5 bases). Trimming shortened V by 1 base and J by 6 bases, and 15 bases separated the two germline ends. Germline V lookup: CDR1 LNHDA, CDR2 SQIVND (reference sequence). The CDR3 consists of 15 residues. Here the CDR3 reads CASSIVVNGAAEAFF. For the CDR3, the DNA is TGTGCCAGTAGTATAGTGGTAAATGGGGCCGCTGAAGCTTTCTTT.

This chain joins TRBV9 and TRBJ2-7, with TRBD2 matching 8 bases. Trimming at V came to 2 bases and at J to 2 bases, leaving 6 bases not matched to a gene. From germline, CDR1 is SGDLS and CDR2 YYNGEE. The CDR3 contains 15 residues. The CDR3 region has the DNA TGTGCCAGCAGCGTCGGCGCGGGGGGCGCCTACGAGCAGTACTTC. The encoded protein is CASSVGAGGAYEQYF.

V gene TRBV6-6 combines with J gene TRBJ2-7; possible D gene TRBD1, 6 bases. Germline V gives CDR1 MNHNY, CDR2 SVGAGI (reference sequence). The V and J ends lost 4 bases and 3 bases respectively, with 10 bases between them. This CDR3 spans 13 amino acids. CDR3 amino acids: CASSSQGHYEQYF. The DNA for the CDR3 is TGTGCCAGCAGTTCACAGGGACACTACGAGCAGTACTTC.

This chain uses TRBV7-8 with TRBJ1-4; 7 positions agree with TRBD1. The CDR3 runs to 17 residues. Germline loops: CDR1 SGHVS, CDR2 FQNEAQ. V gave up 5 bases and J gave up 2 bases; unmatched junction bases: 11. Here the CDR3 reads CASSPQGGFPTNEKLFF. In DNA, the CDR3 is TGTGCCAGCAGCCCTCAGGGGGGATTTCCGACTAATGAAAAACTGTTTTTT.

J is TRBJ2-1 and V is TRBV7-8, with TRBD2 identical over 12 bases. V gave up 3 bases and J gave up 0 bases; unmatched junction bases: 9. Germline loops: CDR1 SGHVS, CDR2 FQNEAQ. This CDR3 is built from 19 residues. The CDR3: CASSFGLAGTLSSYNEQFF. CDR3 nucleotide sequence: TGTGCCAGCAGCTTCGGACTAGCGGGGACCCTCAGCTCCTACAATGAGCAGTTCTTC.

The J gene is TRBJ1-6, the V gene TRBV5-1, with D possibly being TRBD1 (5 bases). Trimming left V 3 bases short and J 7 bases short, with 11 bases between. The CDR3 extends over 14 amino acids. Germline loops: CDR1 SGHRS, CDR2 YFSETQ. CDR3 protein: CASSSGAGNSPLHF. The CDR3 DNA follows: TGCGCCAGCAGCTCTGGCGCAGGGAATTCACCCCTCCACTTT.

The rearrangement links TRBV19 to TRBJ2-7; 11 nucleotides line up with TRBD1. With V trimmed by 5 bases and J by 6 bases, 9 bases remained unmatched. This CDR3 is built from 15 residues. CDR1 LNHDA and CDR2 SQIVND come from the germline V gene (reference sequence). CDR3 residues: CASSDRSGQGGEQYF. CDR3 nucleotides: TGTGCCAGTAGTGATCGCTCGGGACAGGGGGGCGAGCAGTACTTC.

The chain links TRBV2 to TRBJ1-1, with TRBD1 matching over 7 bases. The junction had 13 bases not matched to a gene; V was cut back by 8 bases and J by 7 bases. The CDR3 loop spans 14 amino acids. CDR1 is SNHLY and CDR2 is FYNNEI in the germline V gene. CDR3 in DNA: TGTGCCAGCCTCCCTCAGCAGGGGGTTGGTGAAGCTTTCTTT. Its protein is CASLPQQGVGEAFF.

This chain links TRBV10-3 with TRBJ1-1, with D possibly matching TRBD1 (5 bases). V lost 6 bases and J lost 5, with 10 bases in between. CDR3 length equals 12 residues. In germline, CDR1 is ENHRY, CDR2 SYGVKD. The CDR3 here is CAISRSGTEAFF. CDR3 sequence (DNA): TGTGCCATCAGCCGCTCAGGGACTGAAGCTTTCTTT.

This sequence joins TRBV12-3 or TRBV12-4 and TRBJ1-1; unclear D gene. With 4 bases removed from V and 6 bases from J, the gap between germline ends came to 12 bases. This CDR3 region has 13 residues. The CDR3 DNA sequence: TGTGCCAGCAGTTCGGGAGGGCGGCCTGAAGCTTTCTTT. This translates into CASSSGGRPEAFF.

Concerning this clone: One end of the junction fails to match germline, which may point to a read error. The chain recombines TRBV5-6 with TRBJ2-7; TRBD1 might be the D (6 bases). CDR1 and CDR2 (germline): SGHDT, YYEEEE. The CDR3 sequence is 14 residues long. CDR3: CASSLRGVGAIPDF. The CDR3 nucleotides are TGTGCCAGCAGCTTGCGTGGAGTGGGGGCCATTCCCGACTTC.